A single sample gave rise to the 25 T cell receptor beta chains below, sequenced in a study of blood T cells in healthy people across ages. Together with a sample-barcoded 5' primer, a J-beta primer mix was included in a second PCR lasting about 7 to 12 cycles. One entry per CDR3 protein, called by TCRdb with MiXCR from the 5' RACE reads. The table shows 910,000 or so distinct CDR3 sequences, with just over 50% occurring only once. Sequencing was carried out using blood. The receptor set was obtained from a woman aged 60-75 years in good health.

The rearrangement joins TRBV5-4 to TRBJ2-4; TRBD1 agrees at 7 bases. The V gene end was trimmed by 4 bases and the J gene end by 6 bases; junction bases not matched to a gene: 13. The CDR3 is 16 residues long. From germline, CDR1 is SGHNT and CDR2 YYREEE (reference sequence). CDR3 residues: CASSPKRGQRLNIQYF. CDR3 DNA: TGTGCCAGCAGCCCAAAACGGGGACAGAGGTTAAACATTCAGTACTTC.

The V gene is TRBV20-1, the J gene TRBJ2-7; D is possibly TRBD2 (6 bases). In germline, CDR1 is DFQATT, CDR2 SNEGSKA (reference sequence). Trimming stripped 3 bases from V and 6 bases from J, with 18 bases between. CDR3 length: 14 amino acids. CDR3 amino acids: CSARPAGPTSEQYF. The DNA for the CDR3 is TGCAGTGCTAGGCCGGCGGGGCCTACGTCCGAGCAGTACTTC.

This clonotype was detected only a few times. The chain recombines TRBV28 with TRBJ2-1; TRBD2 matches 7 bases. Germline CDR1 is MDHEN and CDR2 is SYDVKM. This CDR3 comprises 15 residues. V lost 9 bases, J lost 8 bases, and 16 bases stayed unmatched. This CDR3 reads CASKPRSGGIDEQFF. CDR3 DNA sequence: TGTGCCAGTAAACCTAGATCGGGAGGAATCGATGAGCAGTTCTTC.

V gene TRBV5-1 combines with J gene TRBJ2-5; TRBD1 or TRBD2 may be the D gene (5 bases each). TRBJ2-7 matches the DNA end more closely, so the J call is doubtful. Looked up from germline, CDR1 is SGHRS and CDR2 is YFSETQ. The CDR3 has 15 residues. In DNA form, the CDR3 reads TGCGCCAGCAGCTGGACCCGAGGGGATATTGGCGAGCAGTACTTC. Protein: CASSWTRGDIGEQYF.

The rearrangement links TRBV7-8 to TRBJ2-5; 9 bases agree with TRBD1. The CDR3 is made up of 15 amino acids. J lost 1 base, V lost 5 bases, and 5 bases had no gene match. In germline, CDR1 is SGHVS, CDR2 FQNEAQ. The CDR3 sequence: CASSEPDRGQETQYF. In nucleotides, the CDR3 is TGTGCCAGCAGCGAACCGGACAGGGGCCAAGAGACCCAGTACTTC.

The chain's CDR3 is CASSNTGGPTTGELFF. The CDR3 region has the DNA TGTGCCAGCAGCAACACAGGAGGCCCCACCACCGGGGAGCTGTTTTTT. V is TRBV9 and J is TRBJ2-2; D assignment may be TRBD1 or TRBD2 (5 bases each). This CDR3 has 16 residues. V lost 4 bases and J 4 bases, leaving 17 bases between the germline ends. Germline V CDR1 and CDR2: SGDLS, YYNGEE.

CDR3 loop: CAISGPTLQGYEQYF. The CDR3 coding sequence is TGTGCCATCAGTGGACCGACGCTCCAGGGATACGAGCAGTACTTC. This chain connects TRBV10-3 to TRBJ2-7; D might be TRBD1 (5 bases). V shed 4 bases and J shed 4 bases, with 17 bases lying between them. The CDR3 consists of 15 residues. Germline V lookup: CDR1 ENHRY, CDR2 SYGVKD.

The chain joins TRBV6-5 to TRBJ1-5; no reliable D call. CDR1 is MNHEY and CDR2 is SVGAGI in the germline V gene. The CDR3 contains 14 residues. V lost 5 bases to trimming and J lost 4 bases, with 12 bases between them. The CDR3 loop reads CASSARGINQPQHF. The DNA of the CDR3 is TGTGCCAGCAGTGCTCGAGGGATTAATCAGCCCCAGCATTTT.

The rearrangement links TRBV6-1 to TRBJ2-6; TRBD2 matches at 14 bases. This CDR3 contains 20 residues. Trimming cost V 6 bases and J 2 bases; bases outside gene matches: 12. Germline lookup yields CDR1 MNHNS and CDR2 SASEGT. CDR3 region: CASRHPGLAGAETGANVLTF. For the CDR3, the DNA is TGTGCCAGCAGACATCCGGGACTAGCGGGAGCGGAGACTGGGGCCAACGTCCTGACTTTC.

The V gene is TRBV3-1, the J gene TRBJ2-1; 10 bases map to TRBD1. V shed 6 bases, J shed 5 bases, and the junction held 4 bases outside the gene matches. CDR1 is LGHDT and CDR2 is YNNKEL in the germline V gene (reference sequence). This CDR3 has 14 amino acids. The CDR3 protein is CASRGTGANNEQFF. The CDR3 coding sequence is TGTGCCAGCAGGGGGACAGGGGCCAACAATGAGCAGTTCTTC.

This clonotype has more than one count but fewer than ten. The chain is built from TRBV7-9 and TRBJ2-7; perhaps D is TRBD1 or TRBD2 (5 bases each). The ends were cut back, 5 bases at V and 2 bases at J, with 19 bases in the middle. Germline assignment: CDR1 SEHNR and CDR2 FQNEAQ (reference sequence). The CDR3 extends over 16 amino acids. The CDR3 loop is CASSPAVGDRTYEQYF. The CDR3 DNA reads as TGTGCCAGCAGCCCGGCCGTTGGGGACCGAACCTACGAGCAGTACTTC.

The sample holds one count of this clonotype. V is TRBV28 and J is TRBJ2-7; 8 positions match TRBD1. This CDR3 spans 14 amino acids. V lost 5 bases and J lost 3; bases outside the gene matches: 6. Germline V gives CDR1 MDHEN, CDR2 SYDVKM. CDR3 in DNA: TGTGCCAGCAGTCACCGGACAGGGCTCTACGAGCAGTACTTC. Translated: CASSHRTGLYEQYF.

The rearrangement joins TRBV6-5 to TRBJ2-6; a weak D match, TRBD2 (6 bases). Germline V gene sequence: CDR1 MNHEY, CDR2 SVGAGI. Trimming left V 2 bases short and J 2 bases short, with 7 bases between. This CDR3 comprises 15 residues. CDR3 amino acids: CASSYGGTGANVLTF. The CDR3 DNA is TGTGCCAGCAGTTACGGGGGGACTGGGGCCAACGTCCTGACTTTC.

CDR3 DNA: TGTGCCAGCAGCCAAGTGTCCCATGGCTACACCTTC. The encoded protein is CASSQVSHGYTF. The chain couples TRBV3-1 to TRBJ1-2; D is unresolved. Trimming took off 1 base at V and 6 bases at J, with 6 bases between the two ends. Germline loops: CDR1 LGHDT, CDR2 YNNKEL (reference sequence). There are 12 residues in the CDR3.

J is TRBJ2-2 and V is TRBV29-1, with 8 bases identical to TRBD1. This CDR3 is 13 amino acids long. With V trimmed by 5 bases and J by 4 bases, 3 bases remained unmatched. Per the germline V gene, CDR1 is SQVTM and CDR2 is ANQGSEA. CDR3 coding DNA: TGCAGCGTTCTTACAGGGGGCACCGGGGAGCTGTTTTTT. Its protein product is CSVLTGGTGELFF.

V usage is TRBV6-2 or TRBV6-3 and J usage is TRBJ2-7; TRBD2 is a possible D gene (5 bases). V was shortened by 8 bases and J by 0 bases, with 8 bases between the two germline ends. Germline V gives CDR1 MNHEY, CDR2 SVGEGT. This CDR3 region has 12 residues. The CDR3 DNA reads TGTGCCAGCCCTAGCAGCTCCTACGAGCAGTACTTC. Its translation is CASPSSSYEQYF.

The sample holds a few counts of this clonotype. The V call is TRBV29-1, the J call TRBJ2-7; TRBD1 matches 8 bases. V lost 6 bases, J lost 1 base, and 5 bases stayed unmatched. The germline CDR1 and CDR2 sequences are SQVTM and ANQGSEA. The CDR3 covers 13 residues. Here the CDR3 DNA reads TGCAGCGTGGGGTGGACAGGGTCCTACGAGCAGTACTTC. Its translation is CSVGWTGSYEQYF.

The rearrangement joins TRBV20-1 to TRBJ1-1, with D possibly being TRBD1 (5 bases). Deletions cut 6 bases from V and 0 bases from J, with 17 bases between. Germline V gene lookup returns CDR1 DFQATT and CDR2 SNEGSKA (reference sequence). This CDR3 has 15 residues. CDR3 DNA sequence: TGCAGTGCCCCTAAAGTGGAGGGGATGAACACTGAAGCTTTCTTT. Translated, it gives CSAPKVEGMNTEAFF.

The chain joins TRBV7-2 to TRBJ2-5, with D unresolved. Per the germline V gene, CDR1 is SGHTA and CDR2 is FQGNSA. V was cut by 5 bases and J by 4 bases, with 14 bases left in between. The CDR3 spans 14 residues. CDR3 DNA: TGTGCCAGCAGCGTAGATTGGAGACGAGAGACCCAGTACTTC. Its protein product is CASSVDWRRETQYF.

The chain links TRBV4-2 to TRBJ2-7; D is perhaps TRBD2 (6 bases). Germline V gives CDR1 LGHNA, CDR2 YNFKEQ. Deletions cut 2 bases from V and 5 bases from J, with 13 bases between. The CDR3 contains 14 residues. The CDR3 DNA follows: TGTGCCAGCAGCCAACGGCTAGCGTTTCACGAGCAGTACTTC. This encodes CASSQRLAFHEQYF.

The genes are TRBV9 and TRBJ2-3; 11 bases match TRBD2. This CDR3 is built from 18 residues. J gave up 1 base and V 0 bases, and 7 bases lay outside the gene matches. In germline, CDR1 is SGDLS, CDR2 YYNGEE. The CDR3 DNA sequence: TGTGCCAGCAGCGTAGTCGCTAGCGGGAGGTTCGGCACAGATACGCAGTATTTT. It encodes CASSVVASGRFGTDTQYF.

A few counts support this clonotype. This chain uses TRBV29-1 with TRBJ1-2; the D is unclear. There are 12 residues in the CDR3. Germline CDR1 SQVTM, CDR2 ANQGSEA. V lost 2 bases and J 7 bases, leaving 11 bases between the germline ends. The CDR3 DNA follows: TGCAGCGTTGAAAAGGTTACAGTTGGCTACACCTTC. It codes for CSVEKVTVGYTF.

This clonotype was detected only a few times. V usage is TRBV7-6 and J usage is TRBJ2-3, with no clear D. The V and J ends lost 2 bases and 0 bases respectively, with 9 bases between them. The CDR3 has 15 residues. The germline CDR1 and CDR2 sequences are SGHVS and FNYEAQ. CDR3 in DNA: TGTGCCAGCAGCTTAATTATGGGAAGCACAGATACGCAGTATTTT. It yields the protein CASSLIMGSTDTQYF.

The chain carries TRBV7-2 and TRBJ2-3; D might be TRBD1 or TRBD2, each matching 6 bases. The V gene's germline CDR1 is SGHTA and CDR2 FQGNSA. V dropped 0 bases and J dropped 10 bases, with 11 bases sitting between them. This CDR3 spans 13 amino acids. The CDR3 region is CASSLASGGAQYF. DNA for the CDR3: TGTGCCAGCAGCTTAGCCTCCGGGGGCGCGCAGTATTTT.

The genes are TRBV28 and TRBJ1-1; possible D gene TRBD1, 5 bases. The CDR3 has 11 residues. Germline V gene data show CDR1 as MDHEN and CDR2 as SYDVKM. The V end was cut by 0 bases, the J end by 10 bases, with 6 bases between. The DNA of the CDR3 is TGTGCCAGCAGTTTATGGGGGACAGCTTTCTTT. Amino acid sequence: CASSLWGTAFF.